These 20 T cell receptor beta chains were all obtained from the same sample, sequenced in a study of blood T cell repertoires in COVID-19. The data were produced by immunoSEQ multiplex PCR, yet TCRdb's version contains in-frame clones alone and is incomplete. Of roughly 190,000 clones in the sample, 86% were seen once. The sample was peripheral blood. The receptors originated from an elderly woman in a cohort sampled during active or convalescent COVID-19.

The chain joins TRBV24-1 to TRBJ1-2, with D possibly being TRBD1 (5 bases). Trimming shortened V by 3 bases and J by 7 bases, and 20 bases separated the two germline ends. The CDR3 loop spans 16 amino acids. Germline-derived CDR1 and CDR2 are KGHDR and SFDVKD. CDR3 sequence (DNA): TGTGCCACCAGTGATCGTTCGAGGGCTGGGGGGTTTGGCTACACCTTC. Protein: CATSDRSRAGGFGYTF.

On this clone: The same CDR3 arises from other DNA sequences in this sample as well. The J gene is TRBJ1-3, the V gene TRBV28, with a tentative D call TRBD1 (6 bases). The CDR3 sequence is 14 residues long. The germline V gene encodes CDR1 MDHEN and CDR2 SYDVKM. V lost 3 bases and J 2 bases, leaving 8 bases between the germline ends. CDR3 nucleotide sequence: TGTGCCAGCAGTTTCGGGGGGCCTGGAAACACCATATATTTT. Its protein product is CASSFGGPGNTIYF. The full variable domain, completed using reference TRBV28 and TRBJ1-3, is DVKVTQSSRYLVKRTGEKVFLECVQDMDHENMFWYRQDPGLGLRLIYFSYDVKMKEKGDIPEGYSVSREKKERFSLILESASTNQTSMYLCASSFGGPGNTIYFGEGSWLTVV.

The CDR3 sequence is CASSGFRANTEAFF. Here the CDR3 DNA reads TGTGCCAGCAGCGGGTTCAGGGCGAACACTGAAGCTTTCTTT. The J gene is TRBJ1-1, the V gene TRBV2; perhaps TRBD1 as D (5 bases). Germline V gene data show CDR1 as SNHLY and CDR2 as FYNNEI. There are 14 residues in the CDR3. V dropped 6 bases and J dropped 1 base, with 12 bases sitting between them.

The chain is built from TRBV4-1 and TRBJ1-1; 8 bases line up with TRBD1. Germline lookup yields CDR1 MGHRA and CDR2 YSYEKL. The CDR3 is made up of 18 amino acids. Trimming cost V 1 base and J 5 bases; bases outside gene matches: 15. CDR3 nucleotide sequence: TGCGCCAGCAGCCAAGGGACGGGTCGGACAGGGCCAAGGACTGAAGCTTTCTTT. Translating gives CASSQGTGRTGPRTEAFF.

The chain recombines TRBV7-9 with TRBJ2-7, with D perhaps TRBD1 (7 bases). The CDR3 is made up of 13 amino acids. From germline, CDR1 is SEHNR and CDR2 FQNEAQ (reference sequence). The germline V and J ends were trimmed by 5 bases and 5 bases, with 13 bases remaining between them. For the CDR3, the DNA is TGTGCCAGCAGCGCCAGGAGGGGGCACGAGCAGTACGTC. This encodes CASSARRGHEQYV.

CDR3 amino acids: CATSRGYSSSYNEQFF. The CDR3 DNA follows: TGTGCCACCAGCAGAGGGTACAGTAGCTCCTACAATGAGCAGTTCTTC. The chain recombines TRBV15 with TRBJ2-1, with D hard to call. V gave up 1 base and J gave up 0 bases, with 10 bases separating them. Germline V gene sequence: CDR1 LNHNV, CDR2 YYDKDF (reference sequence). The CDR3 extends over 16 amino acids.

The J gene is TRBJ2-1, the V gene TRBV6-4, with D hard to call. The CDR3 consists of 13 residues. Trimming stripped 2 bases from V and 5 bases from J, with 7 bases between. Looked up from germline, CDR1 is MRHNA and CDR2 is SNTAGT. The CDR3, as DNA: TGTGCCAGCAGTGACCGAACAGACAATGAGCAGTTCTTC. This gives the protein CASSDRTDNEQFF.

The gene calls are TRBV5-4 and TRBJ1-3; a weak D match, TRBD1 (6 bases). CDR1 SGHNT and CDR2 YYREEE come from the germline V gene (reference sequence). The germline V and J ends were trimmed by 4 bases and 0 bases, with 17 bases remaining between them. The CDR3 has 17 amino acids. CDR3: CASSLPGGTLSGNTIYF. In nucleotides, the CDR3 is TGTGCCAGCAGCCTTCCGGGGGGCACCCTCTCTGGAAACACCATATATTTT.

The chain joins TRBV5-4 to TRBJ1-4, with D possibly matching TRBD1 (5 bases). The V end was cut by 7 bases, the J end by 7 bases, with 20 bases between. The CDR3 runs 15 residues. Germline CDR1 reads SGHNT; CDR2 reads YYREEE (reference sequence). Here the CDR3 reads CASGPGPGRVEKLFF. Written as DNA, the CDR3 is TGTGCCAGCGGTCCGGGGCCGGGGAGGGTTGAAAAACTGTTTTTT.

This rearrangement joins TRBV10-3 to TRBJ1-5, with a tentative D call TRBD1 (6 bases). V was pared by 6 bases and J by 1 base, with 13 bases between. There are 15 residues in the CDR3. The germline V gene has CDR1 ENHRY and CDR2 SYGVKD. The CDR3 DNA sequence: TGTGCCATCAGGAGCACAGGGAACAGCAATCAGCCCCAGCATTTT. This translates into CAIRSTGNSNQPQHF.

The gene calls are TRBV18 and TRBJ2-7; tentatively, D is TRBD2 (5 bases). Germline values: CDR1 KGHSH, CDR2 LQKENI. With 5 bases removed from V and 2 bases from J, the gap between germline ends came to 13 bases. This CDR3 is built from 14 residues. The CDR3: CASSSSDSAYEQYV. The CDR3 DNA follows: TGTGCCAGCTCATCATCGGACTCAGCCTACGAGCAGTACGTC.

This chain links TRBV11-2 with TRBJ1-2, with 7 bases aligning to TRBD1. V gave up 0 bases and J gave up 4 bases; unmatched junction bases: 5. The CDR3 sequence is 15 residues long. Germline V gives CDR1 SGHAT, CDR2 FQNNGV. CDR3 loop: CASSLDPAGGYGYTF. The CDR3 nucleotides read TGTGCCAGCAGCTTAGATCCTGCAGGGGGCTATGGCTACACCTTC.

The V call is TRBV2, the J call TRBJ2-3; D possibly corresponds to TRBD1 (7 bases). Germline loops: CDR1 SNHLY, CDR2 FYNNEI. The CDR3 runs to 14 residues. V dropped 6 bases and J dropped 1 base, with 11 bases sitting between them. CDR3 DNA: TGTGCCAGCAGGGGCGGGACAGGCACAGATACGCAGTATTTT. Translating gives CASRGGTGTDTQYF.

The chain combines TRBV3-1 (or the pseudogene TRBV3-2) with TRBJ2-2, with 9 bases lining up with TRBD1. Germline-derived CDR1 and CDR2 are LGHDT and YNNKEL (reference sequence). The length of the CDR3 is 14 residues. With 6 bases clipped from V and 8 bases from J, the junction kept 7 bases outside the gene matches. CDR3 sequence: CASSLQGAVGELFF. For the CDR3, the DNA is TGTGCCAGCAGTCTACAGGGGGCAGTGGGGGAGCTGTTTTTT.

The chain employs TRBV9 and TRBJ2-2; 14 bases are a match to TRBD2. The ends lost 3 bases at V and 5 bases at J; junction bases unmatched: 3. The germline CDR1 and CDR2 sequences are SGDLS and YYNGEE. This CDR3 has 16 residues. Here the CDR3 reads CASSAGLAGGTGELFF. CDR3 nucleotide sequence: TGTGCCAGCAGCGCTGGACTAGCGGGAGGTACCGGGGAGCTGTTTTTT.

DNA for the CDR3: TGTGCCACCAGTGATTCGACGGAGTTTAGCAATCAGCCCCAGCATTTT. This sequence encodes CATSDSTEFSNQPQHF. The chain couples TRBV24-1 to TRBJ1-5; no definite D call. Between the trimmed V and J ends, which lost 2 bases and 0 bases, there was a span of 10 bases. This CDR3 is 16 amino acids long. Germline CDR1 is KGHDR and CDR2 is SFDVKD.

The chain carries TRBV9 and TRBJ1-4; D is undetermined. Germline V gene lookup returns CDR1 SGDLS and CDR2 YYNGEE. The ends were cut back, 3 bases at V and 5 bases at J, with 17 bases in the middle. This CDR3 is 16 amino acids long. The CDR3 region has the DNA TGTGCCAGCAGCGAGGACTCGACTCTCGGGAATGAAAAACTGTTTTTT. Residues: CASSEDSTLGNEKLFF.

The chain couples TRBV6-4 to TRBJ1-1; D is possibly TRBD1 (5 bases). The CDR3 covers 15 residues. V was shortened by 0 bases and J by 5 bases, with 13 bases between the two germline ends. Germline CDR1 is MRHNA and CDR2 is SNTAGT. CDR3 protein: CASSDSGGDGTEAFF. The DNA of the CDR3 is TGTGCCAGCAGTGACTCAGGAGGGGATGGGACTGAAGCTTTCTTT.

This chain uses TRBV3-1 (or the pseudogene TRBV3-2) with TRBJ1-3; 8 bases match TRBD1. The CDR3 totals 18 residues. Germline values: CDR1 LGHDT, CDR2 YNNKEL (reference sequence). Trimming at V came to 1 base and at J to 2 bases, leaving 10 bases not matched to a gene. Here the CDR3 reads CASSQVWGQGATGNTIYF. CDR3 bases: TGTGCCAGCAGCCAAGTTTGGGGCCAGGGGGCTACTGGAAACACCATATATTTT.

J is TRBJ2-5 and V is TRBV7-9; 9 nucleotides agree with TRBD2. J was trimmed by 6 bases and V by 7 bases; bases with no gene match: 15. In germline, CDR1 is SEHNR, CDR2 FQNEAQ (reference sequence). The CDR3 is made up of 16 amino acids. CDR3 loop: CASTAREGPRGQTQYF. For the CDR3, the DNA is TGTGCCAGCACGGCGCGGGAGGGCCCGCGGGGTCAGACCCAGTACTTC. Full variable domain (remainder filled in from reference TRBV7-9 and TRBJ2-5): DTGVSQNPRHKITKRGQNVTFRCDPISEHNRLYWYRQTLGQGPEFLTYFQNEAQLEKSRLLSDRFSAERPKGSFSTLEIQRTEQGDSAMYLCASTAREGPRGQTQYFGPGTRLLVL.